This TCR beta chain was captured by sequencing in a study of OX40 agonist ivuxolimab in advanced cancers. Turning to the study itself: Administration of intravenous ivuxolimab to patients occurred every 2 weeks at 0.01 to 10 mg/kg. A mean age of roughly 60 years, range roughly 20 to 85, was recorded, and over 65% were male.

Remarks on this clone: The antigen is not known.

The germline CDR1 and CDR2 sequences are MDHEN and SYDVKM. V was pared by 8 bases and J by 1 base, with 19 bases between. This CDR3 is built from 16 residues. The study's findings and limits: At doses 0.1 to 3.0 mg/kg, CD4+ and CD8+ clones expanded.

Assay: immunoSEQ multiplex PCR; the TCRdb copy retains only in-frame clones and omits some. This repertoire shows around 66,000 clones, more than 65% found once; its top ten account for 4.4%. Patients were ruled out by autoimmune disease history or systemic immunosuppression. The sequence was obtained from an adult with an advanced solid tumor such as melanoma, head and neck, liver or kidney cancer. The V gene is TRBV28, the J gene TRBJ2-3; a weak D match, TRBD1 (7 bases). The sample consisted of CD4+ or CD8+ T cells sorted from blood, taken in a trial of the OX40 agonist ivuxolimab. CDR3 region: CASRQGKWRGTDTQYF. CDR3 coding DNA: TGTGCCAGCCGACAGGGAAAGTGGAGGGGCACAGATACGCAGTATTTT.